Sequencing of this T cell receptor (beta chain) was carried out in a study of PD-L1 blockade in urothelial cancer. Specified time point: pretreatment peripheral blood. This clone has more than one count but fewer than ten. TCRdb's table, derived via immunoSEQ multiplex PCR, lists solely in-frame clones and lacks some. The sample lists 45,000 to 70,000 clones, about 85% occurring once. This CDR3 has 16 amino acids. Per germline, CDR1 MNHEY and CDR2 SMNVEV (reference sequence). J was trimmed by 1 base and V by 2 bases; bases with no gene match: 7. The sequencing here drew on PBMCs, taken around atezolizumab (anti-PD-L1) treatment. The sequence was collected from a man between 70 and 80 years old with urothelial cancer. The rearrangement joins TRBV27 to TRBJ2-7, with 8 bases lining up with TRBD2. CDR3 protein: CASSLAARGGSYEQYF. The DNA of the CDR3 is TGTGCCAGCAGTTTAGCCGCCCGGGGGGGTTCCTACGAGCAGTACTTC.